This T cell receptor (beta chain) was captured in a study of blood T cell repertoires in COVID-19. Looking at the study overall: Acute and convalescent COVID-19 specimens originated in the United States, Italy and Spain.

Authors' methods: Amplification of reference gene primers provided the estimated nucleated cell counts. This table comes from immunoSEQ multiplex PCR, and its TCRdb copy is limited to in-frame clones, with some not included. That table furnishes V, J and clone size, whereas the DNA furnished D and trimming. The sample has fewer than 300,000 clones, about 82% seen once. CDR1 is KGHSH, CDR2 LQKENI, per germline. Deletions cut 3 bases from V and 2 bases from J, with 13 bases between. This CDR3 comprises 15 residues. The genes are TRBV18 and TRBJ1-2, with D perhaps matching TRBD1 (5 bases). The receptor was isolated from a man between 45 and 60 years old with active or convalescent COVID-19. Material: peripheral blood. This chain's CDR3 is CASSPTVGPNYGYTF. The CDR3 region has the DNA TGTGCCAGCTCACCGACCGTGGGGCCCAACTATGGCTACACCTTC.